The 24 T cell receptor beta chains presented below share a single source sample, sequenced in a study of Ad26.COV2.S vaccination and SARS-CoV-2 variants. Sequencing used immunoSEQ multiplex PCR; TCRdb keeps in-frame clones, though not all of them. The sample has hundreds of thousands of clones, about 89% seen once; the top ten hold just under 5%. This sample's treatment: 15 to 20 received Ad26.COV2.S at low or high dose, single or two shots; 5 received placebo; per-sample allocation not given. Samples were taken on day 63 after the first vaccine or placebo injection. Source: peripheral blood, taken in a trial of Ad26.COV2.S vaccine versus placebo. These receptors all come from a person between 18 and 60 years old who received the Ad26.COV2.S COVID-19 vaccine or a placebo.

This clone came up many times. The gene calls are TRBV7-2 and TRBJ1-5, with D unresolved. The V gene lost 1 base and the J gene lost 4 bases, with 11 bases spanning the gap. The V gene's germline CDR1 is SGHTA and CDR2 FQGNSA. There are 15 residues in the CDR3. The CDR3 here is CASSLVGWLNQPQHF. The CDR3 DNA is TGTGCCAGCAGCTTAGTGGGTTGGTTGAATCAGCCCCAGCATTTT.

The V and J genes are TRBV19 and TRBJ1-1; perhaps TRBD1 as D (5 bases). The V gene's germline CDR1 is LNHDA and CDR2 SQIVND (reference sequence). Between the trimmed V and J ends, which lost 4 bases and 1 base, there was a span of 10 bases. This CDR3 spans 14 amino acids. CDR3 DNA sequence: TGTGCCAGTAGTAGACAGATGGGGAACACTGAAGCTTTCTTT. Amino acid sequence: CASSRQMGNTEAFF.

This chain connects TRBV6-5 to TRBJ2-1; TRBD2 agrees at 7 bases. The CDR3 extends over 13 amino acids. In germline, CDR1 is MNHEY, CDR2 SVGAGI. Trimming took 9 bases from V and 4 from J; bases not matched to a gene: 6. The CDR3 nucleotides are TGTGCCAGTCGGACTAGTGGGTACAATGAGCAGTTCTTC. It codes for CASRTSGYNEQFF.

The gene calls are TRBV5-1 and TRBJ2-5; D gene ambiguous. CDR3 length: 13 residues. V lost 0 bases, J lost 2 bases, and 5 bases lay in between. The germline gives CDR1 SGHRS, CDR2 YFSETQ. CDR3 sequence: CASSLDQQETQYF. The DNA for the CDR3 is TGCGCCAGCAGCTTGGATCAGCAAGAGACCCAGTACTTC.

On this clone: At the DNA level, this CDR3 is encoded by other sequences in the same sample as well. The chain combines TRBV5-1 with TRBJ2-1; D is ambiguous. Germline lookup yields CDR1 SGHRS and CDR2 YFSETQ. This CDR3 contains 13 residues. The ends were cut back, 0 bases at V and 3 bases at J, with 4 bases in the middle. The CDR3 reads CASSLDGYNEQFF. For the CDR3, the DNA is TGCGCCAGCAGCTTGGATGGCTACAATGAGCAGTTCTTC.

V and J are TRBV5-4 and TRBJ2-3; D possibly matches TRBD1 or TRBD2 (5 bases each). The CDR3 has 15 residues. V was clipped by 1 base and J by 5 bases, with 14 bases between them. Germline V gene lookup returns CDR1 SGHNT and CDR2 YYREEE (reference sequence). CDR3 sequence (DNA): TGTGCCAGCAGCTTGTTTGGGGGATCCGGAGATACGCAGTATTTT. Encoded protein: CASSLFGGSGDTQYF. The entire variable domain, with the rest obtained from reference TRBV5-4 and TRBJ2-3, is as follows: ETGVTQSPTHLIKTRGQQVTLRCSSQSGHNTVSWYQQALGQGPQFIFQYYREEENGRGNFPPRFSGLQFPNYSSELNVNALELDDSALYLCASSLFGGSGDTQYFGPGTRLTVL.

In its sample, this clone was seen once. The chain links TRBV7-2 to TRBJ2-3; D unresolved. The V gene's germline CDR1 is SGHTA and CDR2 FQGNSA. Deletions cut 2 bases from V and 2 bases from J, with 11 bases between. CDR3 length equals 15 residues. The CDR3 nucleotides read TGTGCCAGCAGCTTACTGATGCGGTCCACAGATACGCAGTATTTT. It specifies CASSLLMRSTDTQYF. The entire variable domain, with the rest obtained from reference TRBV7-2 and TRBJ2-3, is as follows: GAGVSQSPSNKVTEKGKDVELRCDPISGHTALYWYRQSLGQGLEFLIYFQGNSAPDKSGLPSDRFSAERTGGSVSTLTIQRTQQEDSAVYLCASSLLMRSTDTQYFGPGTRLTVL.

This rearrangement joins TRBV16 to TRBJ1-1, with 8 positions matching TRBD1. V lost 4 bases, J lost 1 base, and 8 bases stayed unmatched. CDR1 KGHSY and CDR2 FQNENV come from the germline V gene. CDR3 length: 16 residues. In DNA form, the CDR3 reads TGTGCCAGCAGCCGCCACGGACAGGGACGGAACACTGAAGCTTTCTTT. Protein product: CASSRHGQGRNTEAFF.

The V and J genes are TRBV5-1 and TRBJ2-7; 11 bases line up with TRBD2. CDR1 and CDR2 (germline): SGHRS, YFSETQ. The CDR3 spans 16 residues. With 4 bases clipped from V and 3 bases from J, the junction kept 9 bases outside the gene matches. In DNA, the CDR3 is TGCGCCAGCAGCAAATCCGGGACTAGCGGCCTCTACGAGCAGTACTTC. As protein: CASSKSGTSGLYEQYF.

The genes are TRBV20-1 and TRBJ2-7, with 7 bases lining up with TRBD1. CDR1 and CDR2 (germline): DFQATT, SNEGSKA (reference sequence). V was pared by 3 bases and J by 6 bases, with 11 bases of the junction left unmatched. This CDR3 has 14 amino acids. The CDR3 spells CSASRTGRFGEQYF. The CDR3 bases are TGCAGTGCTAGTCGGACAGGTCGGTTTGGCGAGCAGTACTTC.

The table lists this clone with a count of one. The CDR3 reads CASSNPGQGPDGYTF. The CDR3 bases are TGTGCCAGCAGCAACCCGGGACAGGGTCCCGATGGCTACACCTTC. J is TRBJ1-2 and V is TRBV7-9; 9 bases map to TRBD1. CDR1 is SEHNR and CDR2 is FQNEAQ in the germline V gene (reference sequence). The V gene end was trimmed by 5 bases and the J gene end by 6 bases; junction bases not matched to a gene: 10. The CDR3 has 15 residues.

This clone appeared a few times. The V call is TRBV11-2, the J call TRBJ2-7; possibly TRBD1 for D (5 bases). This CDR3 comprises 15 residues. V was cut by 5 bases and J by 7 bases, with 21 bases left in between. The germline V gene encodes CDR1 SGHAT and CDR2 FQNNGV. CDR3 protein: CASSPPGKTYEEQYF. The CDR3 nucleotides read TGTGCCAGCAGCCCCCCAGGGAAAACCTATGAGGAGCAGTACTTC.

This chain uses TRBV11-2 with TRBJ1-2; D gene unclear. The germline V and J ends were trimmed by 1 base and 5 bases, with 17 bases remaining between them. The germline CDR1 and CDR2 sequences are SGHAT and FQNNGV. CDR3 length equals 16 residues. CDR3 region: CASSLGVGSGPYGYTF. DNA for the CDR3: TGTGCCAGCAGCTTAGGCGTGGGATCCGGTCCATATGGCTACACCTTC.

This chain uses TRBV2 with TRBJ2-1; 7 nucleotides agree with TRBD2. Germline lookup yields CDR1 SNHLY and CDR2 FYNNEI. The V gene end was trimmed by 6 bases and the J gene end by 7 bases; junction bases not matched to a gene: 0. The CDR3 is 11 residues long. The CDR3: CASRGGNEQFF. CDR3 bases: TGTGCCAGCAGGGGAGGGAATGAGCAGTTCTTC.

V and J are TRBV19 and TRBJ2-3; no reliable D call. This CDR3 has 13 amino acids. V was clipped by 6 bases and J by 0 bases, with 7 bases between them. Germline V gene lookup returns CDR1 LNHDA and CDR2 SQIVND (reference sequence). The DNA of the CDR3 is TGTGCCAGTAGCTCAGATAGCACAGATACGCAGTATTTT. Translating gives CASSSDSTDTQYF.

The J gene is TRBJ2-5, the V gene TRBV5-4; no reliable D call. CDR3 length: 15 residues. Per germline, CDR1 SGHNT and CDR2 YYREEE (reference sequence). V lost 0 bases and J 0 bases, leaving 9 bases between the germline ends. The CDR3 DNA reads TGTGCCAGCAGCTTGGATTCCGACCACCAAGAGACCCAGTACTTC. Its translation: CASSLDSDHQETQYF.

The V call is TRBV7-2, the J call TRBJ1-5; tentative D call: TRBD1 (5 bases). The CDR3 runs to 15 residues. V gave up 1 base and J gave up 4 bases, with 11 bases separating them. CDR1 and CDR2 (germline): SGHTA, FQGNSA. CDR3 DNA sequence: TGTGCCAGCAGCTTAGGTGGGACCCTAAATCAGCCCCAGCATTTT. Amino acid sequence: CASSLGGTLNQPQHF.

This chain links TRBV24-1 with TRBJ1-4, with TRBD1 as a possible D gene (6 bases). The CDR3 extends over 15 amino acids. From germline, CDR1 is KGHDR and CDR2 SFDVKD. The V end lost 3 bases, the J end lost 4 bases, and 11 bases lay between the germline ends. As DNA, the CDR3 is TGTGCCACCAGTGATCCACAGGGCGGTAATGAAAAACTGTTTTTT. Its protein is CATSDPQGGNEKLFF.

The chain links TRBV13 to TRBJ2-7, with TRBD1 matching over 9 bases. This CDR3 contains 15 residues. V lost 3 bases to trimming and J lost 2 bases; unmatched junction nucleotides: 5. CDR1 is PRHDT and CDR2 is FYEKMQ in the germline V gene (reference sequence). CDR3 coding DNA: TGTGCCAGCAGCTTCTCGGGACAGGGAACCTACGAGCAGTACTTC. As protein: CASSFSGQGTYEQYF.

The chain is built from TRBV6-1 and TRBJ2-7; D is undetermined. The CDR3 sequence is 12 residues long. Germline V gives CDR1 MNHNS, CDR2 SASEGT. With 3 bases removed from V and 7 bases from J, the gap between germline ends came to 10 bases. CDR3 sequence: CASSERFGEQYF. The CDR3 DNA follows: TGTGCCAGCAGTGAGAGGTTTGGAGAGCAGTACTTC.

The V gene is TRBV18, the J gene TRBJ2-1; 13 bases match TRBD2. The CDR3 totals 16 residues. The germline V gene has CDR1 KGHSH and CDR2 LQKENI. J was trimmed by 5 bases and V by 3 bases; bases with no gene match: 4. The CDR3, as DNA: TGTGCCAGCTCACCCCTGGGACTAGCGGGAAACAATGAGCAGTTCTTC. Amino acids: CASSPLGLAGNNEQFF.

The rearrangement uses TRBV28 and TRBJ2-3; TRBD2 aligns across 10 bases. The germline V gene encodes CDR1 MDHEN and CDR2 SYDVKM. CDR3 length equals 17 residues. V lost 5 bases and J lost 0; bases outside the gene matches: 8. This CDR3 is CASSQLLAGRSTDTQYF. The CDR3 DNA is TGTGCCAGCAGTCAACTACTAGCGGGAAGAAGCACAGATACGCAGTATTTT. Together with reference TRBV28 and TRBJ2-3, the CDR3 gives the full variable domain: DVKVTQSSRYLVKRTGEKVFLECVQDMDHENMFWYRQDPGLGLRLIYFSYDVKMKEKGDIPEGYSVSREKKERFSLILESASTNQTSMYLCASSQLLAGRSTDTQYFGPGTRLTVL.

This chain joins TRBV18 and TRBJ2-1; TRBD1 aligns across 8 bases. After removal of 0 bases from V and 9 bases from J, the junction contained 7 bases not matched to a gene. This CDR3 is 15 amino acids long. Per the germline V gene, CDR1 is KGHSH and CDR2 is LQKENI. The CDR3 protein is CASSPPGQGAGEQFF. For the CDR3, the DNA is TGTGCCAGCTCACCACCGGGTCAGGGGGCTGGTGAGCAGTTCTTC.

CDR3 in amino acids: CASRSIRGDSSYNEQFF. CDR3 bases: TGTGCCAGCAGATCTATTCGGGGGGATAGCTCCTACAATGAGCAGTTCTTC. This rearrangement joins TRBV28 to TRBJ2-1; 7 bases line up with TRBD2. Germline values: CDR1 MDHEN, CDR2 SYDVKM. The CDR3 is 17 residues long. V shed 6 bases and J 0 bases; nucleotides not matched to a gene: 11.